What follows describes a single TCR beta chain. Using immunoSEQ multiplex PCR, the repertoire was profiled, and TCRdb retains in-frame clones only, with some absent. The sample lists around 76,000 clones, about nine tenths occurring once. This sample is part of a study of technical replicates of blood from a handful of donors. V was clipped by 0 bases and J by 1 base; unmatched bases: 2. CDR1 and CDR2 (germline): ENHRY, SYGVKD. There are 17 residues in the CDR3. The chain joins TRBV10-3 to TRBJ2-2; 10 positions match TRBD2. The sample taken for sequencing was T cells isolated from PBMCs. The TCR sequence derives from a human donor in good health. The chain's CDR3 is CAISESSGRGNTGELFF. The CDR3 region has the DNA TGTGCCATCAGTGAGTCGAGCGGGAGGGGGAACACCGGGGAGCTGTTTTTT.